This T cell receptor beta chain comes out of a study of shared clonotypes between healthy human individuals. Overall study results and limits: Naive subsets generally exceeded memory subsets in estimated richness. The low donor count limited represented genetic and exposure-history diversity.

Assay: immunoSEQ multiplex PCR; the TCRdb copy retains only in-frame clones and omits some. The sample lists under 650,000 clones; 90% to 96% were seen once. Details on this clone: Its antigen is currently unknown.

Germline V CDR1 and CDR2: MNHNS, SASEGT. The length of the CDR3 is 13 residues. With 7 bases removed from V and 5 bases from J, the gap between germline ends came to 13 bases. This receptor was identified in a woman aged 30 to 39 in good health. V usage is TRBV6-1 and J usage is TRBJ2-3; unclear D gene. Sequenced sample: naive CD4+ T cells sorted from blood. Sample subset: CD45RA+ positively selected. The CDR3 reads CASNGALQDTQYF. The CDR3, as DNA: TGTGCCAGCAATGGAGCCCTGCAAGATACGCAGTATTTT.